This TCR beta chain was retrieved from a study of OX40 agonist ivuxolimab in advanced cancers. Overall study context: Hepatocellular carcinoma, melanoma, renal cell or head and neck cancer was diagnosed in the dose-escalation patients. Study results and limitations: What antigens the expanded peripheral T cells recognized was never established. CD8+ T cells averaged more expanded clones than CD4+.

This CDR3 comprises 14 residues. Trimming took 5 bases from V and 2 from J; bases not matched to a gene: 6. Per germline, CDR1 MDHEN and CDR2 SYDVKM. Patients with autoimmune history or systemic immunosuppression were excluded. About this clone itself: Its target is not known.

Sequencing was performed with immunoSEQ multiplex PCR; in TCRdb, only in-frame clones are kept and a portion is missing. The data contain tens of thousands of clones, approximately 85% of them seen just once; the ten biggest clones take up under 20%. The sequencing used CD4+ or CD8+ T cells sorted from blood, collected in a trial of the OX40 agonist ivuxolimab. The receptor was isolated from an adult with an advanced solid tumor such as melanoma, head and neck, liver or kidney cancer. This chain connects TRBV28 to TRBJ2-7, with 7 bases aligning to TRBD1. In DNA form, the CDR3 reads TGTGCCAGCAGTCTCCCACAGGGGACCTACGAGCAGTACTTC. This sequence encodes CASSLPQGTYEQYF.